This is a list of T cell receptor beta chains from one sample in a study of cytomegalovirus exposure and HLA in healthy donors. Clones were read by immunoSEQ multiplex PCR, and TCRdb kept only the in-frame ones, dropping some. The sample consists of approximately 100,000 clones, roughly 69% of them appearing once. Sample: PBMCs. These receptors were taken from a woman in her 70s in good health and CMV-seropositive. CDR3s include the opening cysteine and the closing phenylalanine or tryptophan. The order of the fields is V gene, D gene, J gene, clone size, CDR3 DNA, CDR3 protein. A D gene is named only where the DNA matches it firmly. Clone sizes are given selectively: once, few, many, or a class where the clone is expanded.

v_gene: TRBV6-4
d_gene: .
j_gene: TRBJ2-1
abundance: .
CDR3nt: TGTGCCAGCAGTGTCCTGGACAGCGGGGATGCTGAGCAGTTCTTC
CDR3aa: CASSVLDSGDAEQFF

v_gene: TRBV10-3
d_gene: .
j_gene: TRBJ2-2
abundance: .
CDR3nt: TGTGCCATCAGTTCCAGTCAAACCACCGGGGAGCTGTTTTTT
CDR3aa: CAISSSQTTGELFF

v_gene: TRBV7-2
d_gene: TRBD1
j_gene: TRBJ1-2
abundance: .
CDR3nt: TGTGCCAGCAGCTCCGGGACAGGGACCTATGGCTACACCTTC
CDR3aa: CASSSGTGTYGYTF

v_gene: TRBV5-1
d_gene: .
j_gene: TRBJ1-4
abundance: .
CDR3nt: TGCGCCAGCAGCTTGCAGGGTACTAATGAAAAACTGTTTTTT
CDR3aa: CASSLQGTNEKLFF

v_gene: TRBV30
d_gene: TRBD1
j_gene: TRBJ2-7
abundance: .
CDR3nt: TGTGCCTGGAGCGCGGGACAGGGGGCGGCTCAGTACTTC
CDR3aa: CAWSAGQGAAQYF

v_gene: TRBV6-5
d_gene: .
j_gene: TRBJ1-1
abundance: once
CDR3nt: TGTGCCAGCAGTTACACGACTGGGAACACTGAAGCTTTCTTT
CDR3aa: CASSYTTGNTEAFF

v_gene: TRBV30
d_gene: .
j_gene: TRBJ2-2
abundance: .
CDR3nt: TGTGCCTGGTCCTGGGTGACAGTGAACACCGGGGAGCTGTTTTTT
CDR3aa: CAWSWVTVNTGELFF

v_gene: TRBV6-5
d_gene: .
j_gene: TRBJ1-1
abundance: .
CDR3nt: TGTGCCAGCAGTGGGCATTTGAACACTGAAGCTTTCTTT
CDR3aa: CASSGHLNTEAFF

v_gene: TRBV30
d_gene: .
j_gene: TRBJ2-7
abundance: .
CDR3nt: TGTGCCTGGAGTATTACCTACGAGCAGTACTTC
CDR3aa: CAWSITYEQYF

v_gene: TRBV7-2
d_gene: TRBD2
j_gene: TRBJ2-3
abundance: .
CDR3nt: TGTGCCAGCAGCTTTCTAGGGCTAGCGGAGTTAGATACGCAGTATTTT
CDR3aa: CASSFLGLAELDTQYF

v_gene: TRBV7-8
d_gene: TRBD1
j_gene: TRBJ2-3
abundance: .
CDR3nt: TGTGCCAGCAGCTACCCGGGACAGGGCACCCCCGGGGGGACAGATACGCAGTATTTT
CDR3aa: CASSYPGQGTPGGTDTQYF

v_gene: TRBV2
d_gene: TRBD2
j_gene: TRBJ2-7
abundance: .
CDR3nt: TGTGCCAGTGTTGCGGGGGGAAGCTCCTACGAGCAGTACTTC
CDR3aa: CASVAGGSSYEQYF

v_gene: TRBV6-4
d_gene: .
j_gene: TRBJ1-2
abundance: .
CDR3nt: TGTGCCAGCAGTGCTGGAGGAAACTATGGCTACACCTTC
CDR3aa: CASSAGGNYGYTF

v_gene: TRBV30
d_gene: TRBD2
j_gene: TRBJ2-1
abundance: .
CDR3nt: TGTGCCTGGGGGGGACTAGCGACGTACAATGAGCAGTTCTTC
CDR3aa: CAWGGLATYNEQFF

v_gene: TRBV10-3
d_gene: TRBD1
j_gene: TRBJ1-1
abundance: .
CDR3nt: TGTGCCATCAGTGGGTTGACAGGGAGGCGGAACACTGAAGCTTTCTTT
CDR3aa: CAISGLTGRRNTEAFF

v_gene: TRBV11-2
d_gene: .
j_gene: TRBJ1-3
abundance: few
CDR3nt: TGTGCCAGCAGCTCACTGATCTCTGGAAACACCATATATTTT
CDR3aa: CASSSLISGNTIYF

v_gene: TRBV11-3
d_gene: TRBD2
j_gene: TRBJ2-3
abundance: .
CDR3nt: TGTGCCAGCAGCTCCCGCGGGGGGGGATTAGATACGCAGTATTTT
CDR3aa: CASSSRGGGLDTQYF

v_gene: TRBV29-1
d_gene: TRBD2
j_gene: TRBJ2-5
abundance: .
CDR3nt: TGCAGCGAGCGGGGACTAGAAGAGACCCAGTACTTC
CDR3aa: CSERGLEETQYF

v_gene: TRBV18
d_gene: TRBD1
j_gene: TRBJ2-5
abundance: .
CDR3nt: TGTGCCAGCTCACCAACTTACCAGGGGGCAGGGGAGACCCAGTACTTC
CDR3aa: CASSPTYQGAGETQYF

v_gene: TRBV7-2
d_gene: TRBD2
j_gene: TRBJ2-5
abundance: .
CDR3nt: TGTGCCAGCAGCATCGGGACTAGCGGGGGGGCAGGTGAGACCCAGTACTTC
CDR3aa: CASSIGTSGGAGETQYF

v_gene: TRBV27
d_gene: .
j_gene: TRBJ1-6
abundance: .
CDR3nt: TGTGCCAGCAAATTAGACCAGACTTCGAATTCACCCCTCCACTTT
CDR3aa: CASKLDQTSNSPLHF

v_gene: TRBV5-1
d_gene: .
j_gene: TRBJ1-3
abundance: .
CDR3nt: TGCGCCAGCAGCTTGGACCCTACCGCTGGAAACACCATATATTTT
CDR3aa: CASSLDPTAGNTIYF

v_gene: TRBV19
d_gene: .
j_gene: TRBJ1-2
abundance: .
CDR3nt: TGTGCCAGTAGTCCCTCCCCAGGGGCCTTCTATGGCTACACCTTC
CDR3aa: CASSPSPGAFYGYTF

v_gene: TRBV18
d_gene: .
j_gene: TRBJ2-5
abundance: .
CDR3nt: TGTGCCAGCTCACCACAGGGGCAAGAGACCCAGTACTTC
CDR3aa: CASSPQGQETQYF

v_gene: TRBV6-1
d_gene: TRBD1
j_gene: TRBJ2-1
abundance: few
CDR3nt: TGTGCCAGCAGTGTTGCAGGGGGTGGACTCAATGAGCAGTTCTTC
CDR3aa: CASSVAGGGLNEQFF

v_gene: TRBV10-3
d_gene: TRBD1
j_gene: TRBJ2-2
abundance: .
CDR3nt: TGTGCCATCAGGGGGGACAGGGAAAACACCGGGGAGCTGTTTTTT
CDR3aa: CAIRGDRENTGELFF

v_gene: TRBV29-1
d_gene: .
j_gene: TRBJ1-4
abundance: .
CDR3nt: TGCAGCGTTGTTGGGGCGAACGAAAAACTGTTTTTT
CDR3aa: CSVVGANEKLFF

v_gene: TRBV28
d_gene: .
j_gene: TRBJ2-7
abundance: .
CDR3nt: TGTGCCATCCAGGGGTTCGACGAGCAGTACTTC
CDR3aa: CAIQGFDEQYF

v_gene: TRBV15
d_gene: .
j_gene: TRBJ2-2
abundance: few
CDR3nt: TGTGCCACCAGCGCAGGGCAATTCGGGGAGCTGTTTTTT
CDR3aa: CATSAGQFGELFF

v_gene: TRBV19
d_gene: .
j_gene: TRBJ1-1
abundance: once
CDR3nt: TGTGCCAGTAGTGTGCAGGGTTCGAACACTGAAGCTTTCTTT
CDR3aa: CASSVQGSNTEAFF

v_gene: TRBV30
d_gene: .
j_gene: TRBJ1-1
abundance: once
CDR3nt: TGTGCCTGGAGTGTGGGCCCTCAGACGAACACTGAAGCTTTCTTT
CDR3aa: CAWSVGPQTNTEAFF

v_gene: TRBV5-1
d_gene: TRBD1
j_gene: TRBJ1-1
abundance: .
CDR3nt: TGCGCCAGCAGCTTGGGGGGTCTCGGACAGGGTCTCTCTGAAGCTTTCTTT
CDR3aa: CASSLGGLGQGLSEAFF

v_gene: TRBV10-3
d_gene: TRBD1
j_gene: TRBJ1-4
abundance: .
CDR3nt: TGTGCCATCAGCCTGGACAGGGAAAAACTGTTTTTT
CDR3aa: CAISLDREKLFF

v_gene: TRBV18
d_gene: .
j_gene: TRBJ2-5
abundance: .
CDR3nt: TGTGCCAGCTCACCAAATTTCGGGGAGACCCAGTACTTC
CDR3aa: CASSPNFGETQYF

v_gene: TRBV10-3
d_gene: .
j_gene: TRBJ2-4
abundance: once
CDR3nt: TGTGCCATCAGTGAGGGGCTAGCCAAAAACATTCAGTACTTC
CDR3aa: CAISEGLAKNIQYF

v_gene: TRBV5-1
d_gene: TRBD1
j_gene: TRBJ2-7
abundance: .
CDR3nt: TGCGCCAGCAGCCCAGTAGGGGGCCCCTACGAGCAGTACTTC
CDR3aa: CASSPVGGPYEQYF

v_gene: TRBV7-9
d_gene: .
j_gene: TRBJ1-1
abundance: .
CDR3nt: TGTGCCAGCAGTCTGACTGGTGAAGCTTTCTTT
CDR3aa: CASSLTGEAFF

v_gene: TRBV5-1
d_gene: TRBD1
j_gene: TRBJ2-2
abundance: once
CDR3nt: TGCGCCAGCAGTTCCATGGACAGGGGCATCGGGGAGCTGTTTTTT
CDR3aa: CASSSMDRGIGELFF

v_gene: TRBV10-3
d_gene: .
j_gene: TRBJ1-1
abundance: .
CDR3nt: TGTGCCATCAGGAACAGGGAAAATACTGAAGCTTTCTTT
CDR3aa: CAIRNRENTEAFF

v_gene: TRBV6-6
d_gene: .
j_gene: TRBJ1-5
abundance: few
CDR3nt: TGTGCCAGCAGCCACAACAGGGCGTATAGCAATCAGCCCCAGCATTTT
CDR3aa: CASSHNRAYSNQPQHF

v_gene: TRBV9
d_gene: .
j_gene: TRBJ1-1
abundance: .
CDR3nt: TGTGCCAGCAGCGGGCTCTTGGGAGGCACTGAAGCTTTCTTT
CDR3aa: CASSGLLGGTEAFF